This T cell receptor (beta chain) was identified during a study of T cells in Graves' hyperthyroidism and ophthalmopathy. The CDR3 covers 11 residues. With 3 bases removed from V and 9 bases from J, the gap between germline ends came to 8 bases. Germline assignment: CDR1 SGHAT and CDR2 FQNNGV. The CDR3 regions of TCR beta were amplified from RNA transcripts. An initial round of RT-PCR targeting the TCR CDR3 relied on the HTBI primer set. TCRdb ran MiXCR on the multiplex PCR reads and lists one entry per CDR3 protein. The data contain under 400,000 distinct CDR3 sequences, over 20% of them singletons. Comment on this clonotype: Its antigen remains unknown.

Points from the study as a whole: In validation, the model predicted ophthalmopathy. These predictions came a median approximately six months before onset. Blood samples included most of the expanded thyroid clonotypes exceeding 0.001.

Patients counted as stable if ophthalmopathy did not develop within 18 months. For the diagnoses, clinical symptoms, serum thyroxine and TRAb, thyroid ultrasound and orbital computed tomography were used. This sequence originates from a woman aged 50 to 65 with Graves' hyperthyroidism. The chain joins TRBV11-2 to TRBJ2-5; no definite D call. Sequenced material: blood. The CDR3 here is CASSFSLSQYF. CDR3 DNA sequence: TGTGCCAGCAGCTTTTCCCTCTCCCAGTACTTC.